What follows are 13 T cell receptor beta chains derived from one specimen sequenced in a study of blood T cell repertoires in COVID-19. Clones were read by immunoSEQ multiplex PCR, and TCRdb kept only the in-frame ones, dropping some. Of fewer than 300,000 clones in the sample, about 91% are singletons; the top ten hold roughly 1.2%. The source material was PBMCs or T cells enriched from blood (not recorded which). Source of these receptors: a woman in her 40s with acute COVID-19.

The chain uses TRBV27 and TRBJ1-1; perhaps TRBD1 as D (6 bases). The V gene's germline CDR1 is MNHEY and CDR2 SMNVEV (reference sequence). The V end was cut by 7 bases, the J end by 0 bases, with 9 bases between. This CDR3 spans 13 amino acids. CDR3 in DNA: TGTGCCAGCAAGGGGGAAATGAACACTGAAGCTTTCTTT. Its translation: CASKGEMNTEAFF.

The chain combines TRBV19 with TRBJ1-3; TRBD1 is a possible D gene (6 bases). With 5 bases removed from V and 2 bases from J, the gap between germline ends came to 13 bases. The germline V gene encodes CDR1 LNHDA and CDR2 SQIVND (reference sequence). The CDR3 has 15 residues. The CDR3 sequence is CASSPQGIPGNTIYF. For the CDR3, the DNA is TGTGCCAGTAGTCCACAGGGTATTCCTGGAAACACCATATATTTT.

This chain joins TRBV11-1 and TRBJ2-3; TRBD2 aligns across 8 bases. Per the germline V gene, CDR1 is SGHAT and CDR2 is FQDESV (reference sequence). This CDR3 comprises 15 residues. The trim removed 3 bases at V and 5 bases at J, leaving 7 bases unmatched. CDR3 amino acids: CASSFGIAGIDTQYF. The CDR3 DNA follows: TGTGCCAGCAGCTTCGGAATAGCGGGAATAGATACGCAGTATTTT.

The chain is built from TRBV2 and TRBJ2-5; D might be TRBD1 (5 bases). Germline V gene lookup returns CDR1 SNHLY and CDR2 FYNNEI. This CDR3 contains 13 residues. V was clipped by 8 bases and J by 5 bases, with 15 bases between them. The CDR3 DNA is TGTGCCAGCCGCTTAGGGGAAGGGGAGACCCAGTACTTC. Protein product: CASRLGEGETQYF. Together with reference TRBV2 and TRBJ2-5, the CDR3 gives the full variable domain: EPEVTQTPSHQVTQMGQEVILRCVPISNHLYFYWYRQILGQKVEFLVSFYNNEISEKSEIFDDQFSVERPDGSNFTLKIRSTKLEDSAMYFCASRLGEGETQYFGPGTRLLVL.

The V gene is TRBV30, the J gene TRBJ1-1; perhaps TRBD1 as D (6 bases). The CDR3 runs 13 residues. The germline V and J ends were trimmed by 3 bases and 10 bases, with 18 bases remaining between them. CDR1 is GTSNPN and CDR2 is SVGIG in the germline V gene (reference sequence). This chain's CDR3 is CAWRGTGTWGAFF. CDR3 DNA sequence: TGTGCCTGGAGGGGTACAGGGACGTGGGGAGCTTTCTTT. The complete variable domain, with remaining parts taken from reference TRBV30 and TRBJ1-1, reads SQTIHQWPATLVQPVGSPLSLECTVEGTSNPNLYWYRQAAGRGLQLLFYSVGIGQISSEVPQNLSASRPQDRQFILSSKKLLLSDSGFYLCAWRGTGTWGAFFGQGTRLTVV.

The V call is TRBV7-2, the J call TRBJ2-2; 8 nucleotides line up with TRBD1. V gave up 3 bases and J gave up 1 base; unmatched junction bases: 10. Germline V gene lookup returns CDR1 SGHTA and CDR2 FQGNSA. The CDR3 loop spans 18 amino acids. The CDR3 spells CASSLRSSGTGNTGELFF. In nucleotides, the CDR3 is TGTGCCAGCAGCTTGCGGAGTTCCGGGACAGGGAACACCGGGGAGCTGTTTTTT.

This rearrangement joins TRBV6-1 to TRBJ2-7; D may be TRBD1 (6 bases). V gave up 2 bases and J gave up 7 bases, with 18 bases separating them. CDR1 is MNHNS, CDR2 SASEGT, per germline. The CDR3 extends over 15 amino acids. This CDR3 reads CASSEFLGTSREQYF. In DNA, the CDR3 is TGTGCCAGCAGTGAATTCCTCGGGACATCACGTGAGCAGTACTTC.

V usage is TRBV3-1 (or the pseudogene TRBV3-2) and J usage is TRBJ2-1; tentatively, D is TRBD2 (6 bases). From germline, CDR1 is LGHDT and CDR2 YNNKEL (reference sequence). V dropped 1 base and J dropped 3 bases, with 7 bases sitting between them. This CDR3 comprises 14 residues. This CDR3 reads CASSQGGNYNEQFF. Here the CDR3 DNA reads TGTGCCAGCAGCCAAGGCGGGAACTACAATGAGCAGTTCTTC.

The chain carries TRBV5-1 and TRBJ2-1; 11 bases line up with TRBD2. The germline gives CDR1 SGHRS, CDR2 YFSETQ. Losses at the gene ends were 4 bases for V and 2 bases for J; bases not matched to a gene: 5. The CDR3 is made up of 16 amino acids. The CDR3 protein is CASSGGLAAAYNEQFF. The CDR3 DNA follows: TGCGCCAGCAGCGGGGGACTAGCGGCAGCCTACAATGAGCAGTTCTTC.

The chain recombines TRBV10-3 with TRBJ2-7; 8 bases line up with TRBD2. V shed 10 bases, J shed 3 bases, and the junction held 8 bases outside the gene matches. The CDR3 consists of 13 residues. The germline gives CDR1 ENHRY, CDR2 SYGVKD. CDR3 region: CASKLAEVYEQYF. The CDR3 nucleotides are TGTGCCAGCAAACTAGCGGAGGTCTACGAGCAGTACTTC.

The chain recombines TRBV28 with TRBJ1-3, with a tentative D call TRBD1 (5 bases). This CDR3 spans 15 amino acids. From germline, CDR1 is MDHEN and CDR2 SYDVKM. With 6 bases removed from V and 0 bases from J, the gap between germline ends came to 12 bases. CDR3 region: CASSRWGRSGNTIYF. CDR3 nucleotides: TGTGCCAGCAGCCGCTGGGGCCGCTCTGGAAACACCATATATTTT.

The chain combines TRBV5-6 with TRBJ1-5, with 7 bases that match TRBD1. Trimming at V came to 2 bases and at J to 3 bases, leaving 5 bases not matched to a gene. CDR1 and CDR2 (germline): SGHDT, YYEEEE. The length of the CDR3 is 15 residues. Written as DNA, the CDR3 is TGTGCCAGCAGCTTTCAGGGGGTGACCAATCAGCCCCAGCATTTT. It translates to CASSFQGVTNQPQHF.

This chain connects TRBV12-3 or TRBV12-4 to TRBJ2-1, with D hard to call. This CDR3 is built from 13 residues. V lost 6 bases, J lost 3 bases, and 9 bases lay in between. In DNA, the CDR3 is TGTGCCAGCAGCCCCGCGGTCTACAATGAGCAGTTCTTC. It specifies CASSPAVYNEQFF.